This T cell receptor (beta chain) was recorded in a study of neoadjuvant anti-PD-1 for oral cavity cancer. Study-level information: Patients without progression got a fourth dose around day 43.

Repertoires were generated with immunoSEQ multiplex PCR, while TCRdb's copy carries only in-frame clones and drops some. The sample holds 55,000 to 75,000 clones, approximately 87% seen once. CDR1 is SQVTM and CDR2 is ANQGSEA in the germline V gene. This CDR3 spans 13 amino acids. V was shortened by 4 bases and J by 2 bases, with 9 bases between the two germline ends. Time point specified: after neoadjuvant nivolumab, at surgical resection. The TCR was taken from a person between 35 and 79 years old with oral cavity squamous cell carcinoma. The material was PBMCs, obtained after nivolumab (anti-PD-1) treatment. The chain recombines TRBV29-1 with TRBJ1-3, with D uncertain. The CDR3 here is CSVAISTGNTIYF. The CDR3 DNA is TGCAGCGTTGCGATTTCCACTGGAAACACCATATATTTT. Full variable domain (outside the CDR3, taken from reference TRBV29-1 and TRBJ1-3): SAVISQKPSRDICQRGTSLTIQCQVDSQVTMMFWYRQQPGQSLTLIATANQGSEATYESGFVIDKFPISRPNLTFSTLTVSNMSPEDSSIYLCSVAISTGNTIYFGEGSWLTVV.